A selection of T cell receptor beta chains follows, all from one sample in a study of vaccination and CD4 T cells after COVID-19. No cognate antigen is known for these TCRs. TCRdb recomputed calls from the PCR reads with MiXCR, one row per CDR3 protein. Of about 13,000 distinct CDR3 sequences listed, 79% are singletons. The sequenced material came from CD4+ T cells from blood, cultured in vitro. Receptors originate from a human donor who had recovered from COVID-19. Each CDR3 is given with its conserved first and last residue. A D gene is named only where the DNA matches it firmly. Size tells how often a clone was seen (once, few, many) or the class of an expanded clone, and some rows leave it out.

length: 13; D: -; V: TRBV6-1; size: -; J: TRBJ2-7; DNA: TGTGCCAGCAGTGAAAGTCTGGGTGGCGAGCAGTACTTC; CDR3: CASSESLGGEQYF
length: 16; D: TRBD1; V: TRBV15; size: -; J: TRBJ2-7; DNA: TGTGCCACCAGCAGAGCCCAGACAGGGGGTTACGCCGAGCAGTACTTC; CDR3: CATSRAQTGGYAEQYF
length: 16; D: -; V: TRBV20-1; size: few; J: TRBJ1-3; DNA: TGCAGTGCTAGAGGGTGGCGGCAGGCCGGTGGAAACACCATATATTTT; CDR3: CSARGWRQAGGNTIYF
length: 14; D: -; V: TRBV7-6; size: -; J: TRBJ1-1; DNA: TGTGCCAGCAGCTTAGCCGGGACAAAGGCTGAAGCTTTCTTT; CDR3: CASSLAGTKAEAFF
length: 10; D: -; V: TRBV6-1; size: few; J: TRBJ1-5; DNA: TGTGCCAGCAGTGAAATGACCCAGCATTTT; CDR3: CASSEMTQHF
length: 14; D: -; V: TRBV19; size: -; J: TRBJ2-7; DNA: TGTGCCAGTAGTACAGCCGCCCCATCCTACGAGCAGTACTTC; CDR3: CASSTAAPSYEQYF
length: 11; D: -; V: TRBV20-1; size: -; J: TRBJ2-5; DNA: TGCAGTGCTAGAGATAAAGAGACCCAGTACTTC; CDR3: CSARDKETQYF
length: 13; D: -; V: TRBV20-1; size: -; J: TRBJ1-2; DNA: TGCAGTGCTAGGGGAGGAGCTAACTATGGCTACACCTTC; CDR3: CSARGGANYGYTF
length: 15; D: TRBD2; V: TRBV11-2; size: -; J: TRBJ2-2; DNA: TGTGCCAGCAGCCAGACTAGCGAGAACACCGGGGAGCTGTTTTTT; CDR3: CASSQTSENTGELFF
length: 14; D: TRBD2; V: TRBV6-1; size: -; J: TRBJ2-7; DNA: TGTGCCACCCTGGGACTAGCGGGAGTTGGCGAGCAGTACTTC; CDR3: CATLGLAGVGEQYF
length: 14; D: TRBD1; V: TRBV20-1; size: once; J: TRBJ1-2; DNA: TGCAGTGCTCGAGACAGGGGCCTAAACTATGGCTACACCTTC; CDR3: CSARDRGLNYGYTF
length: 16; D: -; V: TRBV20-1; size: -; J: TRBJ1-5; DNA: TGCAGTGCTAGATCCCAGTCCGTAGGGAGCAATCAGCCCCAGCATTTT; CDR3: CSARSQSVGSNQPQHF
length: 15; D: TRBD1; V: TRBV30; size: -; J: TRBJ1-6; DNA: TGTGCCTGGAGTGGCGGGACAGCTATCAATTCACCCCTCCACTTT; CDR3: CAWSGGTAINSPLHF
length: 15; D: TRBD2; V: TRBV14; size: -; J: TRBJ2-2; DNA: TGTGCCAGCAGCCACTCTAGCGGGAGCCCCGGGGAGCTGTTTTTT; CDR3: CASSHSSGSPGELFF
length: 16; D: -; V: TRBV6-1; size: -; J: TRBJ1-1; DNA: TGTGCCAGCAGTCAACCCCGACAAGGTCATAGAACTGAAGCTTTCTTT; CDR3: CASSQPRQGHRTEAFF
length: 15; D: -; V: TRBV30; size: -; J: TRBJ2-3; DNA: TGTGCCTGGAGAGAATGGGGGACCTCAGCAGATACGCAGTATTTT; CDR3: CAWREWGTSADTQYF
length: 11; D: -; V: TRBV20-1; size: -; J: TRBJ1-1; DNA: TGCAGTGCGCTTGAAAACACTGAAGCTTTCTTT; CDR3: CSALENTEAFF
length: 16; D: -; V: TRBV7-3; size: -; J: TRBJ2-2; DNA: TGTGCCAGCAGCTTAGGTGCAGGCGGTAACACCGGGGAGCTGTTTTTT; CDR3: CASSLGAGGNTGELFF
length: 17; D: TRBD2; V: TRBV11-2; size: -; J: TRBJ2-5; DNA: TGTGCCAGCAGCTTTTTAAAGGCGGGAGGACCCTTAGGGACCCAGTACTTC; CDR3: CASSFLKAGGPLGTQYF
length: 16; D: TRBD2; V: TRBV6-2/TRBV6-3; size: few; J: TRBJ2-3; DNA: TGTGCCAGCAGGAGCGTTTTCAAGCGGGGCGGGGATACGCAGTATTTT; CDR3: CASRSVFKRGGDTQYF
length: 16; D: -; V: TRBV15; size: -; J: TRBJ2-3; DNA: TGTGCCACCAGCAGTCTTCAAGCGGCTAGCACAGATACGCAGTATTTT; CDR3: CATSSLQAASTDTQYF
length: 11; D: -; V: TRBV28; size: -; J: TRBJ1-2; DNA: TGTGCCAGCGAAGCGAACTATGGCTACACCTTC; CDR3: CASEANYGYTF
length: 15; D: -; V: TRBV7-8; size: -; J: TRBJ2-7; DNA: TGTGCCAGCAGCGCAAGGTGGGGTTCCTCCTACGAGCAGTACTTC; CDR3: CASSARWGSSYEQYF
length: 16; D: -; V: TRBV20-1; size: -; J: TRBJ2-2; DNA: TGCAGTGCCGAACTTAACCCTTGGGGGAACACCGGGGAGCTGTTTTTT; CDR3: CSAELNPWGNTGELFF
length: 15; D: -; V: TRBV7-2; size: -; J: TRBJ1-3; DNA: TGTGCCAGCAGCCAGGGACGCCTGCCTGAAAACACCATATATTTT; CDR3: CASSQGRLPENTIYF
length: 16; D: TRBD1; V: TRBV7-2; size: -; J: TRBJ1-6; DNA: TGTGCCAGCAGCTTATTGAGGTCGGGGACAGGGGGGCACCTCCACTTT; CDR3: CASSLLRSGTGGHLHF
length: 14; D: -; V: TRBV20-1; size: once; J: TRBJ1-1; DNA: TGCAGTGCCCGACGCGGGGCCTCGAACACTGAAGCTTTCTTT; CDR3: CSARRGASNTEAFF
length: 17; D: TRBD2; V: TRBV6-5; size: -; J: TRBJ2-1; DNA: TGTGCCAGCAGTTCCAGACTAGCGTATTACTCCTACAATGAGCAGTTCTTC; CDR3: CASSSRLAYYSYNEQFF
length: 16; D: -; V: TRBV19; size: -; J: TRBJ1-5; DNA: TGTGCCAGTACCCGCGAGGTCGCGGATAGAGATCAGCCCCAGCATTTT; CDR3: CASTREVADRDQPQHF
length: 11; D: -; V: TRBV20-1; size: -; J: TRBJ2-5; DNA: TGCAGTGAGCTAGCTCGAGAGACCCAGTACTTC; CDR3: CSELARETQYF
length: 13; D: -; V: TRBV6-4; size: -; J: TRBJ1-2; DNA: TGTGCCACCAGAGACACGACTAACTATGGCTACACCTTC; CDR3: CATRDTTNYGYTF
length: 14; D: TRBD2; V: TRBV20-1; size: -; J: TRBJ2-5; DNA: TGCAGTGCTGGGATATCTAGCGGGAGGAAGACCCAGTACTTC; CDR3: CSAGISSGRKTQYF
length: 13; D: -; V: TRBV7-2; size: -; J: TRBJ1-1; DNA: TGTGCCTCGGGATCAGGCGTTAACACTGAAGCTTTCTTT; CDR3: CASGSGVNTEAFF
length: 13; D: -; V: TRBV7-2; size: -; J: TRBJ2-1; DNA: TGTGCCAGCAGCAGGGACGGGGGCAATGAGCAGTTCTTC; CDR3: CASSRDGGNEQFF
length: 12; D: -; V: TRBV20-1; size: few; J: TRBJ1-6; DNA: TGCAGTGCCCCATCCCAGGGGTCACCCCTCCACTTT; CDR3: CSAPSQGSPLHF
length: 15; D: -; V: TRBV19; size: once; J: TRBJ1-2; DNA: TGTGCCAGTAGTATAGCCCCACCCGGGACCTATGGCTACACCTTC; CDR3: CASSIAPPGTYGYTF
length: 15; D: TRBD2; V: TRBV28; size: -; J: TRBJ2-7; DNA: TGTGCCAGCAGTTCCTCAGCGGGAGGCTCCTACGAGCAGTACTTC; CDR3: CASSSSAGGSYEQYF
length: 16; D: TRBD2; V: TRBV20-1; size: -; J: TRBJ2-5; DNA: TGCAGTGCCGCCGGGACTAGCGAGACTCGCGGGGAGACCCAGTACTTC; CDR3: CSAAGTSETRGETQYF
length: 15; D: -; V: TRBV7-8; size: -; J: TRBJ1-5; DNA: TGTGCCAGCAGCTCCCAACGCGGGGGCGGTCAGCCCCAGCATTTT; CDR3: CASSSQRGGGQPQHF
length: 17; D: -; V: TRBV27; size: few; J: TRBJ2-4; DNA: TGTGCCAGCAGTTACACCTCAGGGGCTTTAGCCAAAAACATTCAGTACTTC; CDR3: CASSYTSGALAKNIQYF
length: 16; D: -; V: TRBV20-1; size: -; J: TRBJ1-6; DNA: TGCAGTGCTAGGACATACACGAGCTCCTATAATTCACCCCTCCACTTT; CDR3: CSARTYTSSYNSPLHF
length: 15; D: TRBD1; V: TRBV30; size: once; J: TRBJ2-5; DNA: TGTGCCTGGACGTCGGACAGGGTGTCTGCAGAGACCCAGTACTTC; CDR3: CAWTSDRVSAETQYF
length: 16; D: -; V: TRBV20-1; size: -; J: TRBJ1-3; DNA: TGCAGTGCTAGACTACTCAGGAATCCACCTGGAAACACCATATATTTT; CDR3: CSARLLRNPPGNTIYF
length: 11; D: -; V: TRBV20-1; size: few; J: TRBJ1-1; DNA: TGCAGTGCCTCAGTCCTAAAAGGGGCTTTCTTT; CDR3: CSASVLKGAFF
length: 14; D: TRBD1; V: TRBV27; size: once; J: TRBJ1-2; DNA: TGTGCCACCAGGGCATTGGGACAGGGCTATGGCTACACCTTC; CDR3: CATRALGQGYGYTF
length: 12; D: -; V: TRBV18; size: -; J: TRBJ2-7; DNA: TGTGCCAGCTCAGTCCAGTCCTACGAGCAGTACTTC; CDR3: CASSVQSYEQYF
length: 16; D: TRBD2; V: TRBV6-2/TRBV6-3; size: once; J: TRBJ2-1; DNA: TGTGCCAGCAGCCCATCGCTAGCGGGAGGCATCAATGAGCAGTTCTTC; CDR3: CASSPSLAGGINEQFF
length: 14; D: TRBD1; V: TRBV7-9; size: -; J: TRBJ1-2; DNA: TGTGCCAGCAGCTTAACAGGGGTAAACTATGGCTACACCTTC; CDR3: CASSLTGVNYGYTF
length: 16; D: -; V: TRBV28; size: -; J: TRBJ2-3; DNA: TGTGCCAGCAGTTTTCGGACCCGGGTAGGCACAGATACGCAGTATTTT; CDR3: CASSFRTRVGTDTQYF
length: 12; D: -; V: TRBV6-1; size: -; J: TRBJ1-2; DNA: TGTGCCAGCAGTGAAGCACGCTATGGCTACACCTTC; CDR3: CASSEARYGYTF
length: 15; D: -; V: TRBV6-1; size: -; J: TRBJ1-5; DNA: TGTGCCAGCAACCCCTCGGGGGGAGGCAATCAGCCCCAGCATTTT; CDR3: CASNPSGGGNQPQHF
length: 14; D: TRBD1; V: TRBV29-1; size: -; J: TRBJ1-1; DNA: TGCAGCGTTAGGACAGGTGACCATATCCCTGAAGCTTTCTTT; CDR3: CSVRTGDHIPEAFF
length: 12; D: -; V: TRBV7-2; size: once; J: TRBJ1-1; DNA: TGTGCCAGCAGTCTCTGGGGGAGGGCTGCTTTCTTT; CDR3: CASSLWGRAAFF
length: 16; D: TRBD2; V: TRBV5-1; size: -; J: TRBJ2-5; DNA: TGCGCCAGCAGCTACAGGACTAGCGGAAAACAAGAGACCCAGTACTTC; CDR3: CASSYRTSGKQETQYF
length: 15; D: -; V: TRBV7-9; size: -; J: TRBJ1-3; DNA: TGTGCCAGCAGCTTAGCCGACTTCTCTGGAAACACCATATATTTT; CDR3: CASSLADFSGNTIYF
length: 14; D: -; V: TRBV7-2; size: -; J: TRBJ1-5; DNA: TGTGCCAGCAGCTTAAGTAACGCCAATCAGCCCCAGCATTTT; CDR3: CASSLSNANQPQHF
length: 14; D: -; V: TRBV20-1; size: -; J: TRBJ1-1; DNA: TGCAGTGCTTCTCCTCACGTTCTGAACACTGAAGCTTTCTTT; CDR3: CSASPHVLNTEAFF